This T cell receptor beta chain was identified in a study of cytomegalovirus exposure and HLA in healthy donors. The study ran its PCR with 60 Vbeta and 13 Jbeta primers. Some clones are missing from TCRdb's copy, which holds only in-frame ones; the method was immunoSEQ multiplex PCR. The table records around 220,000 clones, about 79% of them present only once. CDR3 length equals 16 residues. V gave up 2 bases and J gave up 2 bases; unmatched junction bases: 4. Looked up from germline, CDR1 is SGDLS and CDR2 is YYNGEE. The sequenced sample was PBMCs. V gene TRBV9 combines with J gene TRBJ2-1; 10 bases fit TRBD2. The source is a man between 18 and 29 years old in good health and CMV-seronegative. This chain's CDR3 is CASSVSSGGAYNEQFF. The DNA for the CDR3 is TGTGCCAGCAGCGTCTCAAGCGGGGGGGCCTACAATGAGCAGTTCTTC.